A single sample gave rise to the 20 T cell receptor beta chains below, sequenced in a study of cytomegalovirus exposure and HLA in healthy donors. 60 Vbeta and 13 Jbeta primers were used in PCR. TCRdb keeps only in-frame clones here, not all; method: immunoSEQ multiplex PCR. The sample shows tens of thousands of clones, roughly 80% of them seen only once. What was sequenced was PBMCs. The receptors shown here come from a man aged 50 to 59 in good health and CMV-seronegative.

The J gene is TRBJ2-1, the V gene TRBV5-4; 14 nucleotides align to TRBD2. J lost 9 bases, V lost 3 bases, and 5 bases had no gene match. Germline-derived CDR1 and CDR2 are SGHNT and YYREEE (reference sequence). The CDR3 contains 15 residues. Written as DNA, the CDR3 is TGTGCCAGCAGCTATGGGACTAGCGGGGGTAGTGAGCAGTTCTTC. It codes for CASSYGTSGGSEQFF.

This chain links TRBV7-3 with TRBJ2-1; a possible D gene is TRBD2 (6 bases). The V end lost 1 base, the J end lost 8 bases, and 15 bases lay between the germline ends. Looked up from germline, CDR1 is SGHTA and CDR2 is FQGTGA. This CDR3 has 15 residues. CDR3 residues: CASSLIPGSKDEQFF. The CDR3 DNA sequence: TGTGCCAGCAGCTTAATCCCCGGGAGTAAGGATGAGCAGTTCTTC. The full variable domain, its missing parts supplied by reference TRBV7-3 and TRBJ2-1, is GAGVSQTPSNKVTEKGKYVELRCDPISGHTALYWYRQSLGQGPEFLIYFQGTGAADDSGLPNDRFFAVRPEGSVSTLKIQRTERGDSAVYLCASSLIPGSKDEQFFGPGTRLTVL.

This clone came up a few times. The chain combines TRBV28 with TRBJ2-2; TRBD1 agrees at 7 bases. The CDR3 contains 16 residues. The junction had 12 bases not matched to a gene; V was cut back by 5 bases and J by 6 bases. CDR1 is MDHEN, CDR2 SYDVKM, per germline. The DNA of the CDR3 is TGTGCCAGCAGTGATCCGGGACACGGACAGGCCGGGGAGCTGTTTTTT. Protein sequence: CASSDPGHGQAGELFF.

This clone has a handful of counts. The chain is built from TRBV9 and TRBJ2-1; D is perhaps TRBD2 (6 bases). The CDR3 contains 12 residues. Trimming shortened V by 0 bases and J by 8 bases, and 6 bases separated the two germline ends. The germline V gene encodes CDR1 SGDLS and CDR2 YYNGEE. The CDR3 loop reads CASSVGGDEQFF. DNA for the CDR3: TGTGCCAGCAGCGTAGGCGGGGATGAGCAGTTCTTC.

V usage is TRBV9 and J usage is TRBJ2-3; TRBD2 matches at 10 bases. Losses at the gene ends were 0 bases for V and 8 bases for J; bases not matched to a gene: 3. Germline CDR1 and CDR2: SGDLS and YYNGEE. The CDR3 is 14 amino acids. Here the CDR3 DNA reads TGTGCCAGCAGCGTAGCTAGCGGGGGACCTACGCAGTATTTT. Residues: CASSVASGGPTQYF.

The chain carries TRBV28 and TRBJ2-7; 7 nucleotides line up with TRBD2. The CDR3 runs 15 residues. With V trimmed by 5 bases and J by 5 bases, 12 bases remained unmatched. Germline V CDR1 and CDR2: MDHEN, SYDVKM. This CDR3 reads CASSPILGEGNEQYF. The CDR3 nucleotides read TGTGCCAGCAGTCCCATATTAGGGGAGGGCAACGAGCAGTACTTC. Using reference TRBV28 and TRBJ2-7 for the parts outside the CDR3, the full variable domain is DVKVTQSSRYLVKRTGEKVFLECVQDMDHENMFWYRQDPGLGLRLIYFSYDVKMKEKGDIPEGYSVSREKKERFSLILESASTNQTSMYLCASSPILGEGNEQYFGPGTRLTVT.

The J gene is TRBJ2-7, the V gene TRBV29-1; TRBD1 matches 8 bases. The length of the CDR3 is 14 residues. J gave up 6 bases and V 1 base, and 8 bases lay outside the gene matches. Per germline, CDR1 SQVTM and CDR2 ANQGSEA. This CDR3 reads CSVEVAQGAGEQYF. CDR3 nucleotides: TGCAGCGTTGAAGTAGCTCAGGGGGCGGGCGAGCAGTACTTC.

The V gene is TRBV5-1, the J gene TRBJ2-3; 10 nucleotides align to TRBD2. The CDR3 runs to 16 residues. V dropped 4 bases and J dropped 0; count of bases not matched to a gene: 5. CDR1 and CDR2 from the germline V gene are SGHRS and YFSETQ. CDR3 bases: TGCGCCAGCAGCCCGGGACTAGCGACGAGCACAGATACGCAGTATTTT. Protein sequence: CASSPGLATSTDTQYF.

The rearrangement uses TRBV7-2 and TRBJ2-7; TRBD1 aligns across 8 bases. Trimming at V came to 5 bases and at J to 0 bases, leaving 12 bases not matched to a gene. Germline lookup yields CDR1 SGHTA and CDR2 FQGNSA. The CDR3 loop spans 17 amino acids. The CDR3 sequence: CASSPNRGQGSSYEQYF. DNA for the CDR3: TGTGCCAGCAGCCCTAACCGTGGACAGGGAAGCTCCTACGAGCAGTACTTC.

The chain couples TRBV7-2 to TRBJ2-2, with 7 nucleotides matching TRBD2. J lost 5 bases, V lost 5 bases, and 17 bases had no gene match. This CDR3 region has 18 residues. Germline V gene data show CDR1 as SGHTA and CDR2 as FQGNSA. CDR3: CASSPSPGRQGGTGELFF. CDR3 nucleotide sequence: TGTGCCAGCAGCCCTTCTCCCGGGCGGCAGGGAGGGACCGGGGAGCTGTTTTTT.

V is TRBV6-5 and J is TRBJ2-3, with D perhaps TRBD2 (5 bases). Trimming shortened V by 0 bases and J by 2 bases, and 9 bases separated the two germline ends. Looked up from germline, CDR1 is MNHEY and CDR2 is SVGAGI. The CDR3 contains 15 residues. The CDR3 is CASSYSGVPTDTQYF. CDR3 in DNA: TGTGCCAGCAGTTACTCCGGGGTACCCACAGATACGCAGTATTTT.

The V call is TRBV6-9, the J call TRBJ2-7, with unresolved D. The V gene lost 6 bases and the J gene lost 1 base, with 16 bases spanning the gap. CDR1 and CDR2 (germline): MNHGY, SVAAGI. This CDR3 has 15 amino acids. CDR3 sequence reads: CASSSGTETSYEQYF. The DNA for the CDR3 is TGTGCCAGCAGCAGTGGTACAGAAACTTCCTACGAGCAGTACTTC.

V gene TRBV5-1 combines with J gene TRBJ1-4; D is perhaps TRBD1 (5 bases). The CDR3 loop spans 15 amino acids. Trimming took off 5 bases at V and 0 bases at J, with 11 bases between the two ends. The V gene's germline CDR1 is SGHRS and CDR2 YFSETQ. CDR3: CASSRGAATNEKLFF. As DNA, the CDR3 is TGCGCCAGCAGTCGTGGGGCGGCAACTAATGAAAAACTGTTTTTT. Complete variable domain (other parts from reference TRBV5-1 and TRBJ1-4): KAGVTQTPRYLIKTRGQQVTLSCSPISGHRSVSWYQQTPGQGLQFLFEYFSETQRNKGNFPGRFSGRQFSNSRSEMNVSTLELGDSALYLCASSRGAATNEKLFFGSGTQLSVL.

The chain links TRBV4-3 to TRBJ2-2, with a tentative D call TRBD2 (5 bases). V was clipped by 4 bases and J by 4 bases, with 13 bases between them. The CDR3 sequence is 15 residues long. Germline V CDR1 and CDR2: LGHNA, YSLEER. For the CDR3, the DNA is TGCGCCAGCAGCCTACGGAGCGGTGGCACCGGGGAGCTGTTTTTT. This gives the protein CASSLRSGGTGELFF.

With regard to this clone: This CDR3 is also generated by other DNA sequences in the sample. V gene TRBV11-2 combines with J gene TRBJ2-7; a possible D gene is TRBD2 (5 bases). CDR1 and CDR2 (germline): SGHAT, FQNNGV. This CDR3 has 14 residues. V was trimmed by 5 bases and J by 6 bases, leaving 17 bases between them. The CDR3 sequence is CASSPLGSGGEQYF. The CDR3 nucleotides are TGTGCCAGCAGCCCGTTGGGGAGCGGAGGCGAGCAGTACTTC.

The chain combines TRBV10-3 with TRBJ2-2, with D possibly being TRBD2 (6 bases). The CDR3 covers 20 residues. Deletions cut 0 bases from V and 6 bases from J, with 26 bases between. Germline lookup yields CDR1 ENHRY and CDR2 SYGVKD. The CDR3 reads CAISESKGRTSGRGSGELFF. The CDR3 DNA reads TGTGCCATCAGTGAGTCCAAGGGGAGGACGTCAGGAAGAGGGTCCGGGGAGCTGTTTTTT.

V and J are TRBV18 and TRBJ2-7, with D hard to call. The V end was cut by 3 bases, the J end by 5 bases, with 14 bases between. The CDR3 consists of 14 residues. Germline CDR1 and CDR2: KGHSH and LQKENI. The chain's CDR3 is CASSPASIPNEQYF. In nucleotides, the CDR3 is TGTGCCAGCTCACCCGCATCGATACCTAACGAGCAGTACTTC.

This sequence joins TRBV29-1 and TRBJ2-3; D perhaps matches TRBD2 (6 bases). Germline V gives CDR1 SQVTM, CDR2 ANQGSEA. This CDR3 region has 15 residues. V shed 7 bases and J shed 1 base, with 18 bases lying between them. The CDR3 nucleotides are TGCAGCGCTACTCGCGGGGTGAGAGGCACAGATACGCAGTATTTT. Protein product: CSATRGVRGTDTQYF.

This rearrangement joins TRBV28 to TRBJ1-6, with D possibly matching TRBD1 (5 bases). CDR1 is MDHEN, CDR2 SYDVKM, per germline. V was cut by 6 bases and J by 6 bases, with 15 bases left in between. The CDR3 loop spans 15 amino acids. CDR3 nucleotide sequence: TGTGCCAGCAGGTTGGTAGGGGATGTTAATTCACCCCTCCACTTT. It encodes CASRLVGDVNSPLHF.

The chain is built from TRBV29-1 and TRBJ1-2; D ambiguous. V was pared by 6 bases and J by 13 bases, with 21 bases between. The CDR3 runs to 12 residues. CDR1 SQVTM and CDR2 ANQGSEA come from the germline V gene. The CDR3 sequence: CSVLKTGLDFTF. Written as DNA, the CDR3 is TGCAGCGTCCTAAAAACCGGTTTAGATTTCACCTTC.